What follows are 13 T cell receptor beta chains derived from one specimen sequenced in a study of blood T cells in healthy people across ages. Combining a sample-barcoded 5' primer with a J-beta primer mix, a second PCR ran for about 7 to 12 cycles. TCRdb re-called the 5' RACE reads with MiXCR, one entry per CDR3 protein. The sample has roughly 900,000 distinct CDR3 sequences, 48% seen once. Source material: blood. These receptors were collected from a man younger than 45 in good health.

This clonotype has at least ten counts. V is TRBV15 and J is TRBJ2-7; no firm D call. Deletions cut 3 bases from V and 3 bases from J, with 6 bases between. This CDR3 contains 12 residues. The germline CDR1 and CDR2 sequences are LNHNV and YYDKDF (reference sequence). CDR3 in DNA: TGTGCCACCAGCAGCAACATCTACGAGCAGTACTTC. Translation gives CATSSNIYEQYF.

DNA for the CDR3: TGTGCCAGCAGTGAACGCGGGGGTTCACCCCTCCACTTT. Translated, it gives CASSERGGSPLHF. This chain uses TRBV6-1 with TRBJ1-6; a weak D match, TRBD1 (5 bases). Germline V CDR1 and CDR2: MNHNS, SASEGT. The V end was cut by 2 bases, the J end by 9 bases, with 8 bases between. The length of the CDR3 is 13 residues.

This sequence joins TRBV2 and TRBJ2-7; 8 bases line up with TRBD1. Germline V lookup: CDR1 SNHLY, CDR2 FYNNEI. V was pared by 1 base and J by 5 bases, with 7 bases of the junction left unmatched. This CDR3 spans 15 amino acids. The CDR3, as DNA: TGTGCCAGCAGTGAAGGGTCAGGGGGCGTAAACGAGCAGTACTTC. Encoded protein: CASSEGSGGVNEQYF.

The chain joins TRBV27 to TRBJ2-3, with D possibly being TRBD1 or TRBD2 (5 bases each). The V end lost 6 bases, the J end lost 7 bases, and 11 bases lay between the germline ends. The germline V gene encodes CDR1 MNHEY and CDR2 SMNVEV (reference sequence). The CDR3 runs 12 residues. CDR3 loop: CASSPGPYTQYF. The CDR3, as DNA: TGTGCCAGCAGCCCGGGACCCTATACGCAGTATTTT.

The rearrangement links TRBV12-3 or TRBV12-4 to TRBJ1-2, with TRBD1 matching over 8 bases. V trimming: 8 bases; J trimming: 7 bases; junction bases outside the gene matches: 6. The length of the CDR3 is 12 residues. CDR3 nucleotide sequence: TGTGCCAGCGCGACAGGGGCGATTGGCTACACCTTC. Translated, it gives CASATGAIGYTF.

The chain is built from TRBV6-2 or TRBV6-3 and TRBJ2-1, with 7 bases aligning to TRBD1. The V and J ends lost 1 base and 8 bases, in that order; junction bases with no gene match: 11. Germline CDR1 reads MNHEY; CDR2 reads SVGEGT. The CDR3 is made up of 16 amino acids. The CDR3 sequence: CASSYLRPRGPDEQFF. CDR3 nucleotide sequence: TGTGCCAGCAGTTACTTACGCCCTAGGGGGCCCGATGAGCAGTTCTTC.

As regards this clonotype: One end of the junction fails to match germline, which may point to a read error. In DNA form, the CDR3 reads TGTGCCTGCAGCTCCGGGACAGGTGGCGAGCAGTACTTC. Amino acid sequence: CACSSGTGGEQYF. The chain employs TRBV9 and TRBJ2-7; 8 bases are shared with TRBD1. The CDR3 sequence is 13 residues long. From germline, CDR1 is SGDLS and CDR2 YYNGEE.

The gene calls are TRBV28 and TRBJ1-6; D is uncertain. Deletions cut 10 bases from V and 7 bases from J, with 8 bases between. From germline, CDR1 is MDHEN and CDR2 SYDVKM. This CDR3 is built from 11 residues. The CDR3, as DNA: TGTGCCACGAACGGCAATTCACCCCTCCACTTT. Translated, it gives CATNGNSPLHF.

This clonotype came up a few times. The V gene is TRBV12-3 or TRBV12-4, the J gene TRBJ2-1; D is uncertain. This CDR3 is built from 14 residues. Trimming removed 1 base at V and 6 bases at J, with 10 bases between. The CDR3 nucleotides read TGTGCCAGCAGTTTAGGGGAATTCGGCAATGAGCAGTTCTTC. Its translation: CASSLGEFGNEQFF.

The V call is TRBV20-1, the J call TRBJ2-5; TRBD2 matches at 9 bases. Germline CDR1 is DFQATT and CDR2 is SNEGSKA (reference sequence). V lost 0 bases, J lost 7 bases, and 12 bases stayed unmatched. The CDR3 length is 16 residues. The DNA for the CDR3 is TGCAGTGCTAGAGATTACGAGCGGGGGGATTCAGGGACCCAGTACTTC. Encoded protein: CSARDYERGDSGTQYF.

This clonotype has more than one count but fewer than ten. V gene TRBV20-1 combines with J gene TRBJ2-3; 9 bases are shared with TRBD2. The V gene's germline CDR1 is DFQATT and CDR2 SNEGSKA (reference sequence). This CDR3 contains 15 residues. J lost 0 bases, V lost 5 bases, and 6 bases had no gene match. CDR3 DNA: TGCAGTGCTGATAGCGGGGGCCAGAGCACAGATACGCAGTATTTT. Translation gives CSADSGGQSTDTQYF.

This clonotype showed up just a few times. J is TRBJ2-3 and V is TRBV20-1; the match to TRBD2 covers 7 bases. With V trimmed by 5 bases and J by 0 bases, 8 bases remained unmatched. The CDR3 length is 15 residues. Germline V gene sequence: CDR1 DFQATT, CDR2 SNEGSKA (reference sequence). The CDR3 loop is CSAAFRGGSTDTQYF. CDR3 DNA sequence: TGCAGTGCTGCCTTCCGCGGGGGAAGCACAGATACGCAGTATTTT.

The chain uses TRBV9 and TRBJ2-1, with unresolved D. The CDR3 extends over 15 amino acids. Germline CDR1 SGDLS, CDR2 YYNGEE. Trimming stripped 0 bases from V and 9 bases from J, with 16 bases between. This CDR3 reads CASSVVPTPAVEQFF. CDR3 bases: TGTGCCAGCAGCGTAGTACCAACTCCAGCCGTTGAGCAGTTCTTC.